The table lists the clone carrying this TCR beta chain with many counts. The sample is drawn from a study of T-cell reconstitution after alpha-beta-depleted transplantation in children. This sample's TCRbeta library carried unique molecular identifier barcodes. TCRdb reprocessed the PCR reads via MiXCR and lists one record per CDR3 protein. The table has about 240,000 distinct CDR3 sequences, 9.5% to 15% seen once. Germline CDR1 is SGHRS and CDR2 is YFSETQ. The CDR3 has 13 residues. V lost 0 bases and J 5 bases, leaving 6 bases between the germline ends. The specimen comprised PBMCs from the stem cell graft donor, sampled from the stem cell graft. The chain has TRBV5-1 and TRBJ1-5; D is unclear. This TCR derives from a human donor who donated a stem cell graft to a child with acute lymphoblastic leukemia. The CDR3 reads CASSLGGDQPQHF. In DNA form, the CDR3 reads TGCGCCAGCAGCTTGGGGGGAGATCAGCCCCAGCATTTT.